One sample yielded the 22 T cell receptor beta chains listed below, sequenced in a study of blood T cell repertoires in COVID-19. TCRdb keeps only in-frame clones here, not all; method: immunoSEQ multiplex PCR. The sample contains roughly 300,000 clones, roughly 93% of which appear only once. The sequenced sample was PBMCs or T cells enriched from blood (not recorded which). The receptors were sampled from a woman between 40 and 50 years old with acute COVID-19.

The chain couples TRBV19 to TRBJ1-2; D gene unclear. This CDR3 has 14 amino acids. Germline V lookup: CDR1 LNHDA, CDR2 SQIVND (reference sequence). V lost 9 bases to trimming and J lost 6 bases, with 20 bases between them. The chain's CDR3 is CASTSGSLGDGYTF. Written as DNA, the CDR3 is TGTGCCAGCACCAGCGGCAGCCTCGGGGATGGCTACACCTTC.

J is TRBJ1-3 and V is TRBV14; a weak D match, TRBD1 (6 bases). V was shortened by 2 bases and J by 2 bases, with 10 bases between the two germline ends. Germline V lookup: CDR1 SGHDN, CDR2 FVKESK. This CDR3 comprises 15 residues. The CDR3 coding sequence is TGTGCCAGCAGCCAATCCGGGACACCTGGAAACACCATATATTTT. Amino acids: CASSQSGTPGNTIYF. Variable domain in full (rest from reference TRBV14 and TRBJ1-3): EAGVTQFPSHSVIEKGQTVTLRCDPISGHDNLYWYRRVMGKEIKFLLHFVKESKQDESGMPNNRFLAERTGGTYSTLKVQPAELEDSGVYFCASSQSGTPGNTIYFGEGSWLTVV.

The chain employs TRBV19 and TRBJ1-4; D is perhaps TRBD1 (5 bases). This CDR3 is 14 amino acids long. V lost 4 bases to trimming and J lost 7 bases, with 13 bases between them. Per germline, CDR1 LNHDA and CDR2 SQIVND (reference sequence). This chain's CDR3 is CASSKGPRIEKLFF. The CDR3 region has the DNA TGTGCCAGTAGTAAGGGGCCGAGAATTGAAAAACTGTTTTTT.

A note on this clone: Other DNA sequences in the same sample also yield this CDR3. The rearrangement uses TRBV6-5 and TRBJ2-3; TRBD1 matches at 9 bases. V was pared by 8 bases and J by 3 bases, with 6 bases of the junction left unmatched. The CDR3 is 14 amino acids. Germline V gene lookup returns CDR1 MNHEY and CDR2 SVGAGI. This chain's CDR3 is CASRMTGGTDTQYF. CDR3 sequence (DNA): TGTGCCAGCCGGATGACAGGGGGTACAGATACGCAGTATTTT.

This clone was counted a single time. The rearrangement links TRBV5-1 to TRBJ2-1; TRBD2 matches at 7 bases. J lost 6 bases, V lost 2 bases, and 8 bases had no gene match. This CDR3 spans 15 amino acids. Germline loops: CDR1 SGHRS, CDR2 YFSETQ. The CDR3 region has the DNA TGCGCCAGCAGCTTTGGCGGGGGTTTTTCCAATGAGCAGTTCTTC. Protein sequence: CASSFGGGFSNEQFF.

The genes are TRBV9 and TRBJ2-3, with TRBD1 matching 9 bases. V dropped 3 bases and J dropped 3; count of bases not matched to a gene: 14. The CDR3 extends over 18 amino acids. Germline CDR1 SGDLS, CDR2 YYNGEE. This CDR3 reads CASSASTGGVSGTDTQYF. In nucleotides, the CDR3 is TGTGCCAGCAGCGCCTCGACAGGGGGTGTGTCGGGGACAGATACGCAGTATTTT.

This rearrangement joins TRBV3-1 (or the pseudogene TRBV3-2) to TRBJ2-1; maybe TRBD2 (5 bases). The germline CDR1 and CDR2 sequences are LGHDT and YNNKEL (reference sequence). The length of the CDR3 is 13 residues. V lost 4 bases and J lost 10, with 14 bases in between. CDR3 residues: CASSRNGGGEQFF. The CDR3 DNA is TGTGCCAGCAGCCGAAACGGTGGCGGGGAGCAGTTCTTC.

This clone was observed once. V gene TRBV11-1 combines with J gene TRBJ2-1; D may be TRBD2 (6 bases). The V gene's germline CDR1 is SGHAT and CDR2 FQDESV (reference sequence). The CDR3 runs to 16 residues. The V gene lost 5 bases and the J gene lost 10 bases, with 24 bases spanning the gap. The CDR3 sequence is CASSHRIVSPTREQFF. The CDR3 nucleotides read TGTGCCAGCAGCCACAGAATAGTTTCCCCGACTAGAGAGCAGTTCTTC.

Only one count was recorded for this clone. This rearrangement joins TRBV6-5 to TRBJ1-1; D is uncertain. V gave up 3 bases and J gave up 4 bases, with 6 bases separating them. The CDR3 has 12 residues. Germline V lookup: CDR1 MNHEY, CDR2 SVGAGI. The DNA of the CDR3 is TGTGCCAGCAGTTATGGCCCCACTGAAGCTTTCTTT. This gives the protein CASSYGPTEAFF.

The V gene is TRBV7-2, the J gene TRBJ1-5; possible D gene TRBD1, 6 bases. The CDR3 consists of 17 residues. Germline loops: CDR1 SGHTA, CDR2 FQGNSA. V was cut by 2 bases and J by 2 bases, with 16 bases left in between. The CDR3 loop reads CASSLYRAEGGNQPQHF. The CDR3 region has the DNA TGTGCCAGCAGCTTATACAGGGCGGAAGGCGGCAATCAGCCCCAGCATTTT.

The rearrangement uses TRBV25-1 and TRBJ2-3; 8 bases are shared with TRBD1. V was pared by 2 bases and J by 0 bases, with 4 bases of the junction left unmatched. Germline CDR1 is MGHDK and CDR2 is SYGVNS. This CDR3 region has 16 residues. CDR3 DNA: TGTGCCAGCAGTGAAAGACAGGGGCAGAGCACAGATACGCAGTATTTT. Its protein product is CASSERQGQSTDTQYF.

V gene TRBV10-3 combines with J gene TRBJ2-1, with D possibly being TRBD1 (6 bases). Trimming shortened V by 6 bases and J by 7 bases, and 16 bases separated the two germline ends. The CDR3 loop spans 14 amino acids. Germline CDR1 and CDR2: ENHRY and SYGVKD. The CDR3 region is CAIRETGTVNEQFF. In DNA form, the CDR3 reads TGTGCCATCAGAGAGACAGGAACCGTAAATGAGCAGTTCTTC.

The chain has TRBV5-1 and TRBJ2-5, with D tentatively TRBD1 (5 bases). CDR3 length: 15 residues. The germline V gene encodes CDR1 SGHRS and CDR2 YFSETQ. V lost 5 bases and J lost 0, with 14 bases in between. The CDR3 loop is CASSHQGTHQETQYF. DNA of the CDR3: TGCGCCAGCAGTCACCAGGGTACCCACCAAGAGACCCAGTACTTC.

With respect to this clone: Other DNA sequences from this sample encode an identical CDR3 as well. This chain links TRBV28 with TRBJ1-3; TRBD1 aligns across 8 bases. V dropped 4 bases and J dropped 0; count of bases not matched to a gene: 8. The CDR3 covers 17 residues. Germline V gene data show CDR1 as MDHEN and CDR2 as SYDVKM. The CDR3 DNA reads as TGTGCCAGCAGTTCACGAGGACAGGGAAGCTCTGGAAACACCATATATTTT. Translated: CASSSRGQGSSGNTIYF.

The chain employs TRBV7-2 and TRBJ1-1; 7 bases align to TRBD1. In germline, CDR1 is SGHTA, CDR2 FQGNSA. Trimming cost V 8 bases and J 6 bases; bases outside gene matches: 6. The CDR3 contains 12 residues. CDR3 DNA sequence: TGTGCCAGCGGACAGGTTATCGCTGAAGCTTTCTTT. This codes for CASGQVIAEAFF.

The chain recombines TRBV3-1 (or the pseudogene TRBV3-2) with TRBJ2-1; TRBD2 is a possible D gene (6 bases). This CDR3 spans 13 amino acids. Germline CDR1 and CDR2: LGHDT and YNNKEL (reference sequence). The CDR3 here is CAAGPSSYNEQFF. In DNA, the CDR3 is TGTGCTGCGGGGCCAAGCTCCTACAATGAGCAGTTCTTC.

The gene calls are TRBV7-8 and TRBJ2-2, with D possibly TRBD1 on 8 matching bases. The CDR3 runs 15 residues. The V gene lost 3 bases and the J gene lost 5 bases, with 13 bases spanning the gap. In germline, CDR1 is SGHVS, CDR2 FQNEAQ. As DNA, the CDR3 is TGTGCCAGCAGCTTGTCACAGGGGGGGACCGGGGAGCTGTTTTTT. This translates into CASSLSQGGTGELFF.

This clone was picked up a small number of times. The V and J genes are TRBV7-8 and TRBJ1-4, with a tentative D call TRBD1 (5 bases). The CDR3 spans 19 residues. The V and J ends lost 1 base and 4 bases respectively, with 22 bases between them. Germline CDR1 SGHVS, CDR2 FQNEAQ. CDR3 nucleotide sequence: TGTGCCAGCAGCTTAGAGGGCGAGGGGCGGGGGGATGGTAATGAAAAACTGTTTTTT. Its translation is CASSLEGEGRGDGNEKLFF.

The V call is TRBV5-1, the J call TRBJ2-1; 8 bases map to TRBD2. V was pared by 4 bases and J by 6 bases, with 9 bases of the junction left unmatched. Germline V gene data show CDR1 as SGHRS and CDR2 as YFSETQ. The CDR3 loop spans 15 amino acids. CDR3 in DNA: TGCGCCAGCAGCCCGGAGCGGGAGTGGGTCAATGAGCAGTTCTTC. It translates to CASSPEREWVNEQFF.

This rearrangement joins TRBV19 to TRBJ1-1; a weak D match, TRBD1 (5 bases). This CDR3 has 15 residues. The V gene's germline CDR1 is LNHDA and CDR2 SQIVND (reference sequence). V shed 7 bases and J shed 0 bases, with 15 bases lying between them. CDR3 sequence (DNA): TGTGCCAGTAAGGGGCCGCGGCACTTGAACACTGAAGCTTTCTTT. Translation: CASKGPRHLNTEAFF.

This CDR3 is CASSFDRYSYEQYF. CDR3 in DNA: TGTGCCAGCAGCTTTGACAGGTACTCCTACGAGCAGTACTTC. The chain recombines TRBV7-9 with TRBJ2-7; D might be TRBD1 (6 bases). The CDR3 is made up of 14 amino acids. V dropped 3 bases and J dropped 0 bases, with 9 bases sitting between them. Germline V lookup: CDR1 SEHNR, CDR2 FQNEAQ (reference sequence).

This clone was counted a single time. The CDR3: CATLPGGLMNTEAFF. The CDR3 DNA follows: TGTGCCACCCTTCCAGGGGGCTTGATGAACACTGAAGCTTTCTTT. This chain uses TRBV19 with TRBJ1-1, with 8 bases matching TRBD1. V lost 10 bases to trimming and J lost 0 bases; unmatched junction nucleotides: 10. Per germline, CDR1 LNHDA and CDR2 SQIVND (reference sequence). The length of the CDR3 is 15 residues.